Each of the 4 T cell receptor beta chains below was sequenced from the same sample in a study of blood T cell repertoires in COVID-19. Generated by immunoSEQ multiplex PCR, the TCRdb table keeps only in-frame clones and is missing some. The table includes about 80,000 clones, approximately 90% detected once. The sample was peripheral blood. These receptors came from a man between 25 and 39 years old with acute or convalescent COVID-19.

The V call is TRBV16, the J call TRBJ2-2, with 9 bases identical to TRBD1. The CDR3 is 15 residues long. CDR1 and CDR2 (germline): KGHSY, FQNENV. V trimming: 4 bases; J trimming: 0 bases; junction bases outside the gene matches: 0. The CDR3 DNA reads as TGTGCCAGCAGCCGACAGGGGGCGAACACCGGGGAGCTGTTTTTT. This translates into CASSRQGANTGELFF.

The V and J genes are TRBV30 and TRBJ2-1; weak D call: TRBD1 (6 bases). Trimming pared 3 bases from V and 4 bases from J, leaving 13 bases between. CDR3 length: 14 residues. CDR1 GTSNPN and CDR2 SVGIG come from the germline V gene (reference sequence). This CDR3 reads CAWSVVRGYNEQFF. CDR3 in DNA: TGTGCCTGGAGCGTGGTAAGGGGGTACAATGAGCAGTTCTTC.

The chain combines TRBV15 with TRBJ2-5; 7 bases map to TRBD1. This CDR3 has 13 residues. CDR1 and CDR2 from the germline V gene are LNHNV and YYDKDF (reference sequence). The junction had 2 bases not matched to a gene; V was cut back by 3 bases and J by 4 bases. CDR3 sequence reads: CATSSYRGETQYF. CDR3 DNA: TGTGCCACCAGCAGCTACAGGGGAGAGACCCAGTACTTC.

The genes are TRBV19 and TRBJ2-2, with 13 bases that match TRBD2. The CDR3 loop spans 16 amino acids. Trimming took 5 bases from V and 4 from J; bases not matched to a gene: 4. CDR1 LNHDA and CDR2 SQIVND come from the germline V gene (reference sequence). In DNA, the CDR3 is TGTGCCAGTAGTGGACTAGCGGGAGTGAGCACCGGGGAGCTGTTTTTT. This sequence encodes CASSGLAGVSTGELFF.